This is a list of T cell receptor beta chains from one sample in a study of blood T cells in healthy people across ages. TCRdb reanalysed the 5' RACE reads using MiXCR and keeps one entry per CDR3 protein. The table includes about 1,400,000 distinct CDR3 sequences, around 59% detected once. Material: blood. These receptors were collected from a man between 18 and 29 years old in good health. The CDR3 runs from the conserved cysteine through the conserved F or W. A D gene is named only where the DNA matches it firmly. Rows give clone size only sometimes, using once, few, many, or a class for an expanded clone.

j_gene,len,v_gene,abundance,d_gene,CDR3nt,CDR3aa
TRBJ2-1,13,TRBV11-2,.,.,TGTGCCAGCAGCTTAATCCGAAGAGAAGAGCAGTTCTTC,CASSLIRREEQFF
TRBJ2-3,15,TRBV5-6,.,TRBD1,TGTGCCAGCAGCCCGGACAGGGGGAATGCAGATACGCAGTATTTT,CASSPDRGNADTQYF
TRBJ2-7,13,TRBV12-3/TRBV12-4,.,.,TGTGCCAGGGTAAGGTGGGAGACCTACGAGCAGTACTTC,CARVRWETYEQYF
TRBJ2-3,17,TRBV4-3,once,TRBD2,TGCGCCAGCAGCCCCCGGACGAGCGGGGGGGGTACAGATACGCAGTATTTT,CASSPRTSGGGTDTQYF
TRBJ2-4,15,TRBV2,.,.,TGTGCCAGCAGTGGGGATCTCGGAGCCAAAAACATTCAGTACTTC,CASSGDLGAKNIQYF
TRBJ2-7,16,TRBV4-1,once,TRBD2,TGCGCCAGCAGCCAAGAAGCGGGGGAGGGCCGGTACGAGCAGTACTTC,CASSQEAGEGRYEQYF
TRBJ2-1,17,TRBV29-1,.,TRBD2,TGCAGCGTTGAAGGGACTAGCGGGAGAAGCTCCTACAATGAGCAGTTCTTC,CSVEGTSGRSSYNEQFF
TRBJ2-7,12,TRBV21-1,.,.,TGTGCCAGCAGCAGGGGGGCGCATGAGCAGTACTTC,CASSRGAHEQYF
TRBJ2-7,15,TRBV4-1,.,.,TGCGCTAGCAGCCTCCATCAGGGGAAGGGCTACGAGCAGTACTTC,CASSLHQGKGYEQYF
TRBJ2-5,16,TRBV12-3/TRBV12-4,.,.,TGTGCCAGCAGCCTTCGCCCAGTCTCGGAGCATCAGACCCAGTACTTC,CASSLRPVSEHQTQYF
TRBJ2-3,16,TRBV11-1,.,.,TGTGCCAGCAGCTCTGGCACCCTACCTAGCACAGATACGCAGTATTTT,CASSSGTLPSTDTQYF
TRBJ2-6,14,TRBV27,few,.,TGTGCCAGCAGTTTCTCGGGCGGGGCCAACGTCCTGACTTTC,CASSFSGGANVLTF
TRBJ2-3,14,TRBV6-6,.,.,TGTGCCAGCAAGAGGCAGGCTAGCACAGATACGCAGTATTTT,CASKRQASTDTQYF
TRBJ2-5,14,TRBV18,few,.,TGTGCCAGCTCACCACCTCCGACGGGGGAGACCCAGTACTTC,CASSPPPTGETQYF
TRBJ2-7,13,TRBV10-3,few,.,TGTGCCATCAGTGAGAACCCCGAAGAGGGGCAGTACTTC,CAISENPEEGQYF
TRBJ1-4,14,TRBV12-3/TRBV12-4,few,.,TGTGCCAGCAGCGCGGGACGAGCGCCGCTGGGGGTGTTTTTT,CASSAGRAPLGVFF
TRBJ2-3,17,TRBV4-3,.,.,TGCGCCAGCAGCCAAGGCCCGTCGGTGCCGTCCACAGATACGCAGTATTTT,CASSQGPSVPSTDTQYF
TRBJ1-5,15,TRBV27,few,TRBD1,TGTGCGTCAACCAGTGGAACAGGGGGCCATCAGCCCCAGCATTTT,CASTSGTGGHQPQHF
TRBJ2-1,19,TRBV27,.,TRBD2,TGTGCCAGCAGTTTTGGGCCTTTAGCGGGAGAGAGCTCCTACAATGAGCAGTTCTTC,CASSFGPLAGESSYNEQFF
TRBJ2-3,12,TRBV13,.,TRBD2,TGTACCAGCAGCACCGGGACTAGCGGGGAGTATTTT,CTSSTGTSGEYF
TRBJ2-7,15,TRBV20-1,.,.,TGCAGTGCTAGCTCATTTCTGGGACGGGCCGGGGAGCAGTACTTC,CSASSFLGRAGEQYF
TRBJ2-7,12,TRBV7-9,.,.,TGTGCCAGCAGCAGCCCCGACAATGAGCAGTACTTC,CASSSPDNEQYF
TRBJ2-5,15,TRBV4-1,.,.,TGCGCCAGCAGCCAACCTGAAAGGGGCCAAGAGACCCAGTACTTC,CASSQPERGQETQYF
TRBJ1-1,12,TRBV9,once,.,TGTGCCAGCAGCGTAGCAGGGAGGGGAGCTTTCTTT,CASSVAGRGAFF
TRBJ1-6,14,TRBV29-1,.,TRBD1,TGCAGCAGCGCCAGGGGGCGCGCGGATTCATCCCTCCACTTT,CSSARGRADSSLHF
TRBJ2-2,15,TRBV10-3,.,.,TGTGCCATCAGTTCCGGAAGGGGGGACACCGGGGAGCTGTTTTTT,CAISSGRGDTGELFF
TRBJ2-3,15,TRBV6-1,.,TRBD2,TGTGCCAGCCACGATAGCGGGGAGTCTCCAGATACGCAGTATTTT,CASHDSGESPDTQYF
TRBJ2-1,16,TRBV4-3,once,TRBD2,TGCGCCAGCAGCCACCCAATTAGCGGGGATTACAATGAGCAGTTCTTC,CASSHPISGDYNEQFF
TRBJ1-1,15,TRBV7-9,.,.,TGTGCCAGCAGCTCCCGGGACACCCTGAATACTGAAGCTTTCTTT,CASSSRDTLNTEAFF
TRBJ2-1,15,TRBV15,.,.,TGTGCCACCAGCAGAGAACGTCACGACTACAATGAGCAGTTCTTC,CATSRERHDYNEQFF
TRBJ2-1,13,TRBV7-9,few,TRBD2,TGTGCCAGCAGCTTACCTAGCGGGGATGAGCAGTTCTTC,CASSLPSGDEQFF
TRBJ2-3,17,TRBV12-5,few,TRBD2,TGTGCTAGTGGTTTGGTGGTAGCGGGAGGGCCAGGGGATACGCAGTATTTT,CASGLVVAGGPGDTQYF
TRBJ2-1,16,TRBV4-3,.,.,TGCGCCAGCAGCCAAGAGACCCAAGCGCCTGACAATGAGCAGTTCTTC,CASSQETQAPDNEQFF
TRBJ2-1,16,TRBV10-3,.,TRBD1,TGTGCCATCAGTGATGTAGGGGGGACAGGTTACAATGAGCAGTTCTTC,CAISDVGGTGYNEQFF
TRBJ2-7,12,TRBV4-1,many,.,TGCGCCAGCAGCCAGTCCGCTTACGAGCAGTACTTC,CASSQSAYEQYF
TRBJ1-5,16,TRBV2,.,.,TGTGCCAGCAGCGAACAGGTATTTGGGGGAAATCAGCCCCAGCATTTT,CASSEQVFGGNQPQHF
TRBJ2-3,14,TRBV27,.,.,TGTGCCAGCAGTTTATCGGGGACGGCAGATACGCAGTATTTT,CASSLSGTADTQYF
TRBJ2-7,13,TRBV7-7,.,.,TGTGCTAGCAGCTGGGATAAAACGGGGGAGCAGTACTTC,CASSWDKTGEQYF
TRBJ2-5,19,TRBV7-8,.,.,TGTGCCAGCAGCCCCTTCAAACCCGGGGCCGTTTTGGGTTGGGAGACCCAGTACTTC,CASSPFKPGAVLGWETQYF
TRBJ2-5,15,TRBV5-1,.,.,TGCGCCAGCAGCACGAGCGGAATATTACAAGAGACCCAGTACTTC,CASSTSGILQETQYF
TRBJ2-3,14,TRBV4-2,.,.,TGTGCCAGCAGCACCGCGACCGGGGCAGGTACGCAGTATTTT,CASSTATGAGTQYF
TRBJ1-1,13,TRBV5-1,.,.,TGCGCCAGCAGATCCGACCTGAACACTGAAGCTTTCTTT,CASRSDLNTEAFF
TRBJ2-1,13,TRBV5-1,.,.,TGTGCCAGCGGCCGGATGGATAGAAATGAGCAGTTCTTC,CASGRMDRNEQFF
TRBJ2-7,15,TRBV12-3/TRBV12-4,.,.,TGTGCCAGCAGTAAGGGACGGATCATATCCCGCGAGCAGTACTTC,CASSKGRIISREQYF
TRBJ1-6,16,TRBV7-2,.,.,TGTGCCAGCAGCCCGAGCCAGGGCAGCTTCCTTTCACCCCTCCACTTT,CASSPSQGSFLSPLHF